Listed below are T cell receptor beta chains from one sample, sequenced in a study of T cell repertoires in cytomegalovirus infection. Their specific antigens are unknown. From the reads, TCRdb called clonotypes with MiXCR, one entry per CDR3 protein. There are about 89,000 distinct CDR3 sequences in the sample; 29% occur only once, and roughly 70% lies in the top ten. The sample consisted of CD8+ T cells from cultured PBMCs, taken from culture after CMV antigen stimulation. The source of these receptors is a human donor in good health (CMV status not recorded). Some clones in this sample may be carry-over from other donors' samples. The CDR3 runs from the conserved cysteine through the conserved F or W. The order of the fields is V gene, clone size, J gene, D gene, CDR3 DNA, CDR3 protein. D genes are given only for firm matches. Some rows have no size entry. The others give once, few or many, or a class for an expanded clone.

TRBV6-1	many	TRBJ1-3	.	TGTGCCAGCAGCATCGGAAACACCATATATTTT	CASSIGNTIYF
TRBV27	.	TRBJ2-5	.	TGTGCCAGCACCCGCTCTGGGGAGCAAGAGACCCAGTACTTC	CASTRSGEQETQYF
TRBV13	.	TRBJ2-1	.	TGTGCCAGCAGCTCCCTTGGGTACAATGAGCAGTTCTTC	CASSSLGYNEQFF
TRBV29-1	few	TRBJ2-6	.	TGCAGCGTTAAGGTGGGACTCCAAGTCTCTGGGGCCAACGTCCTGACTTTC	CSVKVGLQVSGANVLTF
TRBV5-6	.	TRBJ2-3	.	TGTGCCAGCAGCTTGGCGGCGGCCGGTGAAGATACGCAGTATTTT	CASSLAAAGEDTQYF
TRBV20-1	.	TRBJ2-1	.	TGCAGTGCTAGAGATCCGCAGTTCTCCAATGAGCAGTTCTTC	CSARDPQFSNEQFF
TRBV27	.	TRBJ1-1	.	TGTGCCAGCAGTTTATCTCTTGTCAGAGAGAACACTGAAGCTTTCTTT	CASSLSLVRENTEAFF
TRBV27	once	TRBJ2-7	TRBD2	TGTGTCAGCGGGACCTACTCCTACGAGCAGTACTTC	CVSGTYSYEQYF
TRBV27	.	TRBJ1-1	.	TGTGCCAGCAGTTTATCGATGGCCGGGGGACAGAACACTGAAGCTTTCTTT	CASSLSMAGGQNTEAFF
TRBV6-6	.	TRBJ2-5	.	TGTGCCAGTTTAGGGCCCGATTCCAGGCGGCAACGAGAGACCCAGTACTTC	CASLGPDSRRQRETQYF
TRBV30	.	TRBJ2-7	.	TGTGCCTGGAGCCCCCTCTCGGGACATTTAGGCGAGCAGTACTTC	CAWSPLSGHLGEQYF
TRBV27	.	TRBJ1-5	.	TGTGCCAGCAGCCCGACCGGACCCGAGCAGCCCCAGCATTTT	CASSPTGPEQPQHF
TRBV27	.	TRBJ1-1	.	TGTGCCAGCCGAGATATGAACACTGAAGCTTTCTTT	CASRDMNTEAFF
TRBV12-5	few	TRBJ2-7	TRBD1	TGTGCTAGTGGTCCGGACAGGGGGGGCTCCTACGAGCAGTACTTC	CASGPDRGGSYEQYF
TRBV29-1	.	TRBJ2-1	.	TGCAGCGGAAGACAGAACTACGACAATGAGCAGTTCTTC	CSGRQNYDNEQFF
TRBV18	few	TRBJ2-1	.	TGTGCCAGCTCACCAGAGGGGAGAAGCTCCTACAATGAGCAGTTCTTC	CASSPEGRSSYNEQFF
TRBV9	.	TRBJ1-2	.	TGTGCCAGCAGCGTGGGGGGAGACTATGGCTACACCTTC	CASSVGGDYGYTF
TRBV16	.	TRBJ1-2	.	TGTGCCAGCAGCCCTGGGACCCAAAGGGACTACACCTTC	CASSPGTQRDYTF
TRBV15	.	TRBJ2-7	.	TGTGCCACCAGCAGAGTTACCACGGTACACGAGCAGTACTTC	CATSRVTTVHEQYF
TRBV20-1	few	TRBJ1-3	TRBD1	TGCAGTGCTACTTGGGACAGGACTGGAAACACCATATATTTT	CSATWDRTGNTIYF
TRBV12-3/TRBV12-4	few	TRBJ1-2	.	TGTGCCAGCAGTTTGGGGGGCGCCAACTATGGCTACACCTTC	CASSLGGANYGYTF
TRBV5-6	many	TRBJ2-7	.	TGTGCCAGCAGCCCATCTGGGGACTACGAGCAGTACTTC	CASSPSGDYEQYF
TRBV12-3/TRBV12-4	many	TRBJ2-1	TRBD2	TGTGCCAGCAGTCCCGGGGGAGCGGGGGGGTACAATGAGCAGTTCTTC	CASSPGGAGGYNEQFF
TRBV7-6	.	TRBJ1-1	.	TGTGCCAGCAGCCCCCCCTCAGGAACAGGCTCAACTTTCTTT	CASSPPSGTGSTFF
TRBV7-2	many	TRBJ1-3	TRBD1	TGTGCCAGCAGCCGAGATTGGACAGGAACTGGAAACACCATATATTTT	CASSRDWTGTGNTIYF
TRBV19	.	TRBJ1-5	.	TGTGCCAGTAGTAATTTGGAACGAGATCAGCCCCAGCATTTT	CASSNLERDQPQHF
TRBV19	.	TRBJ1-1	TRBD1	TGTGCCAGTAGTAGGCCCGGGGCAGGGGGAGTGAACACTGAAGCTTTCTTT	CASSRPGAGGVNTEAFF
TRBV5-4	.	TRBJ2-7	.	TGTGCCAGCAGCGAGGCCTACGAGCAGTACTTC	CASSEAYEQYF
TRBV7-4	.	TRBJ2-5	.	TGTGCCAGCATGGACCTCCAAGAGACCCAGTACTTC	CASMDLQETQYF
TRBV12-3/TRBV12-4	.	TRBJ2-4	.	TGTGCCAGCAGCCCCCCCGCGACAGTGTTAGCCAAAAACATTCAGTACTTC	CASSPPATVLAKNIQYF
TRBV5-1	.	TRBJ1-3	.	TGCGCCAGCAGTGCGAGGCGCTTAGTCGACACCATATATTTT	CASSARRLVDTIYF
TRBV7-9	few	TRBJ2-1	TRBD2	TGTGCCAGCAGCCGACTAGCGGGGGGGATCAACAATGAGCAGTTCTTC	CASSRLAGGINNEQFF
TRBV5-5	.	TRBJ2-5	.	TGTGCCAGCAGCTCCGGCACCCAGTACTTC	CASSSGTQYF
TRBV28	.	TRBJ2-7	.	TGTGCCAGCAGTTTAGCCGGGGCGGCGGCGGCTTACGAGCAGTACTTC	CASSLAGAAAAYEQYF
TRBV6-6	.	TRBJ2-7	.	TGTGCCAGCAGCCAGGACGTACGGGAGCAGTACTTC	CASSQDVREQYF
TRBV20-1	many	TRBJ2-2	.	TGCAGTGCCCGAGTAATAGGTCCCGGGGAGCTGTTTTTT	CSARVIGPGELFF
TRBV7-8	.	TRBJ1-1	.	TGTGCCAGCAGCCACCAGGGAGGGGCTGAAGCTTTCTTT	CASSHQGGAEAFF
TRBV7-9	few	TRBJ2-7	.	TGTGCCAGCAGCTTAGATGGGGCGGGGAGCTCCTACGAGCAGTACTTC	CASSLDGAGSSYEQYF
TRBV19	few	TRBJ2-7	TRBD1	TGTGCCAGTAGTATTGGGACAGGTGAGGCCTACGAGCAGTACTTC	CASSIGTGEAYEQYF
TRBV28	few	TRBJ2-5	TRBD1	TGTGCCAGCAGTTTATCCCGATCTCAGGGGGCGCAAGAGACCCAGTACTTC	CASSLSRSQGAQETQYF
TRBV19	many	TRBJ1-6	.	TGTGCCAGTAGTATAGGCGGCGGCGAGAATTCACCCCTCCACTTT	CASSIGGGENSPLHF
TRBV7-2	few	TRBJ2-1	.	TGTGCCAGCAGCTTACTGGCGTTCTCCTACAATGAGCAGTTCTTC	CASSLLAFSYNEQFF
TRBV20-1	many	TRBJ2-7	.	TGCAGTGCTATTCGGGGGACCTACGAGCAGTACTTC	CSAIRGTYEQYF
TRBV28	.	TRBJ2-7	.	TGTGCCAGCAGCCACTTAGAGACAGGCTACGAGCAGTACTTC	CASSHLETGYEQYF